These 20 T cell receptor beta chains originate from one sample sequenced in a study of chemoradiotherapy in HPV16-positive cancers. TCRdb's copy holds only in-frame clones and misses some; the assay was immunoSEQ multiplex PCR. The table lists around 30,000 clones, about nine tenths of them singletons, with 3% to 4% in the top ten. The specimen was blood, collected from a patient who underwent chemoradiotherapy. The receptors were sampled from a human donor with HPV-associated anogenital cancer.

This sequence joins TRBV9 and TRBJ2-5; 12 nucleotides align to TRBD2. Germline CDR1 reads SGDLS; CDR2 reads YYNGEE. Trimming removed 4 bases from V and 4 bases from J; junction bases left unmatched: 5. The CDR3 covers 15 residues. The CDR3 loop reads CASSPGLAGLETQYF. The CDR3 coding sequence is TGTGCCAGCAGCCCAGGACTAGCGGGGTTAGAGACCCAGTACTTC.

J is TRBJ2-5 and V is TRBV5-1; tentatively, D is TRBD1 or TRBD2 (5 bases each). Trimming pared 0 bases from V and 4 bases from J, leaving 19 bases between. Germline V gene lookup returns CDR1 SGHRS and CDR2 YFSETQ. The CDR3 extends over 17 amino acids. The CDR3 protein is CASSLAGVGPTGETQYF. The CDR3 coding sequence is TGCGCCAGCAGCTTGGCCGGGGTTGGGCCAACAGGAGAGACCCAGTACTTC.

The chain joins TRBV5-1 to TRBJ2-7; TRBD2 matches at 7 bases. Germline V gene data show CDR1 as SGHRS and CDR2 as YFSETQ. This CDR3 region has 15 residues. J gave up 5 bases and V 4 bases, and 12 bases lay outside the gene matches. As DNA, the CDR3 is TGCGCCAGCAGCCCCCTCCAAGCGGGGTCCGACGAGCAGTACTTC. This translates into CASSPLQAGSDEQYF. Looking up the rest from reference TRBV5-1 and TRBJ2-7 gives the full variable domain: KAGVTQTPRYLIKTRGQQVTLSCSPISGHRSVSWYQQTPGQGLQFLFEYFSETQRNKGNFPGRFSGRQFSNSRSEMNVSTLELGDSALYLCASSPLQAGSDEQYFGPGTRLTVT.

This chain links TRBV7-2 with TRBJ1-6; D possibly corresponds to TRBD1 (5 bases). Trimming pared 4 bases from V and 12 bases from J, leaving 19 bases between. CDR3 length equals 15 residues. Germline CDR1 is SGHTA and CDR2 is FQGNSA. The CDR3 coding sequence is TGTGCCAGCAGCTCCTTAAGCCGGGCCCAGGGACCCCTCCACTTT. Translation gives CASSSLSRAQGPLHF.

This clone was counted once. This sequence joins TRBV6-6 and TRBJ2-5; perhaps D is TRBD1 or TRBD2 (6 bases each). The germline V and J ends were trimmed by 9 bases and 8 bases, with 16 bases remaining between them. The CDR3 covers 12 residues. Germline loops: CDR1 MNHNY, CDR2 SVGAGI (reference sequence). The CDR3 coding sequence is TGTGCCAGTACACTTGGGGGGACAACCCAGTACTTC. Translating it yields CASTLGGTTQYF.

The chain couples TRBV19 to TRBJ1-1; D possibly corresponds to TRBD1 (6 bases). Trimming took off 1 base at V and 0 bases at J, with 9 bases between the two ends. Germline CDR1 and CDR2: LNHDA and SQIVND (reference sequence). The CDR3 has 15 amino acids. CDR3 DNA sequence: TGTGCCAGTAGTATAGCTGGACAGCTGAACACTGAAGCTTTCTTT. Amino acids: CASSIAGQLNTEAFF.

This clone has just one count. V gene TRBV29-1 combines with J gene TRBJ2-3; D is unclear. This CDR3 is 12 amino acids long. Trimming stripped 2 bases from V and 5 bases from J, with 8 bases between. Germline V lookup: CDR1 SQVTM, CDR2 ANQGSEA. CDR3 DNA: TGCAGCGTTGAAATAGGGCAAGATACGCAGTATTTT. This encodes CSVEIGQDTQYF.

V usage is TRBV27 and J usage is TRBJ2-1; TRBD1 might be the D (6 bases). V lost 5 bases to trimming and J lost 6 bases, with 14 bases between them. The length of the CDR3 is 14 residues. Germline CDR1 is MNHEY and CDR2 is SMNVEV (reference sequence). CDR3 sequence: CASSRLQGSNEQFF. The DNA of the CDR3 is TGTGCCAGCAGTCGACTTCAGGGGTCCAATGAGCAGTTCTTC.

This chain links TRBV7-8 with TRBJ2-7; 9 nucleotides agree with TRBD1. Germline V lookup: CDR1 SGHVS, CDR2 FQNEAQ. V lost 5 bases, J lost 6 bases, and 8 bases stayed unmatched. The CDR3 extends over 14 amino acids. The CDR3 DNA follows: TGTGCCAGCAGCGGGACAGGGATGAAGGGCGAGCAGTACTTC. Translated, it gives CASSGTGMKGEQYF.

This chain connects TRBV4-1 to TRBJ2-3; the match to TRBD2 covers 10 bases. V trimming: 6 bases; J trimming: 1 base; junction bases outside the gene matches: 4. Germline assignment: CDR1 MGHRA and CDR2 YSYEKL. The CDR3 is 15 amino acids. The CDR3 region has the DNA TGCGCCAGCAGTGGGCTAGCGGGGGGCACAGATACGCAGTATTTT. This encodes CASSGLAGGTDTQYF.

The J gene is TRBJ1-2, the V gene TRBV4-3; TRBD1 matches at 9 bases. V dropped 0 bases and J dropped 5; count of bases not matched to a gene: 4. Germline values: CDR1 LGHNA, CDR2 YSLEER. CDR3 size: 15 residues. The CDR3 DNA follows: TGCGCCAGCAGCCAAGATCCCGGACAGGGGTATGGCTACACCTTC. Its protein product is CASSQDPGQGYGYTF.

The gene calls are TRBV5-1 and TRBJ2-5, with D possibly being TRBD1 (5 bases). Trimming cost V 0 bases and J 1 base, with 10 bases left between them. The CDR3 contains 15 residues. CDR1 is SGHRS and CDR2 is YFSETQ in the germline V gene. The CDR3 DNA reads TGCGCCAGCAGCTTGGGTGTGGGGCCCCAAGAGACCCAGTACTTC. It specifies CASSLGVGPQETQYF.

This clone came up once. The chain is built from TRBV5-1 and TRBJ2-1, with D perhaps TRBD1 (6 bases). V lost 3 bases and J 8 bases, leaving 9 bases between the germline ends. This CDR3 region has 12 residues. Germline V gene sequence: CDR1 SGHRS, CDR2 YFSETQ. In DNA, the CDR3 is TGCGCCAGCAGCTACCAGGGGCATGAGCAGTTCTTC. Translating it yields CASSYQGHEQFF. The full variable domain, completed using reference TRBV5-1 and TRBJ2-1, is KAGVTQTPRYLIKTRGQQVTLSCSPISGHRSVSWYQQTPGQGLQFLFEYFSETQRNKGNFPGRFSGRQFSNSRSEMNVSTLELGDSALYLCASSYQGHEQFFGPGTRLTVL.

The rearrangement joins TRBV5-1 to TRBJ2-1; TRBD2 is a possible D gene (6 bases). Germline V gene sequence: CDR1 SGHRS, CDR2 YFSETQ. The CDR3 is 13 amino acids. The ends were cut back, 6 bases at V and 5 bases at J, with 12 bases in the middle. The CDR3 is CASMRDVNNEQFF. In nucleotides, the CDR3 is TGCGCCAGCATGCGGGACGTTAACAATGAGCAGTTCTTC.

The chain combines TRBV5-6 with TRBJ1-2; no definite D call. CDR1 SGHDT and CDR2 YYEEEE come from the germline V gene. Trimming left V 5 bases short and J 1 base short, with 15 bases between. This CDR3 region has 15 residues. The CDR3 sequence is CASRPSGRSNYGYTF. CDR3 bases: TGTGCCAGCAGACCCTCGGGCAGGAGTAACTATGGCTACACCTTC. The entire variable domain, with the rest obtained from reference TRBV5-6 and TRBJ1-2, is as follows: DAGVTQSPTHLIKTRGQQVTLRCSPKSGHDTVSWYQQALGQGPQFIFQYYEEEERQRGNFPDRFSGHQFPNYSSELNVNALLLGDSALYLCASRPSGRSNYGYTFGSGTRLTVV.

The rearrangement uses TRBV4-3 and TRBJ1-2; D is unclear. Germline-derived CDR1 and CDR2 are LGHNA and YSLEER. The CDR3 is 13 amino acids. Trimming left V 0 bases short and J 5 bases short, with 7 bases between. CDR3 nucleotide sequence: TGCGCCAGCAGCCAAGACAGTGCTTATGGCTACACCTTC. Its translation is CASSQDSAYGYTF.

The chain joins TRBV7-2 to TRBJ2-7, with D possibly TRBD2 on 7 matching bases. Germline V CDR1 and CDR2: SGHTA, FQGNSA. This CDR3 region has 14 residues. The V end was cut by 3 bases, the J end by 3 bases, with 12 bases between. The CDR3 DNA follows: TGTGCCAGCAGCTTGTGGGGGGGGCGCTACGAGCAGTACTTC. It translates to CASSLWGGRYEQYF.

This clone appeared a few times. This CDR3 is CASSFGSRGYTF. The CDR3 DNA reads TGTGCCAGCAGCTTTGGGTCTCGGGGCTACACCTTC. The J gene is TRBJ1-2, the V gene TRBV7-6; D gene unclear. Trimming shortened V by 3 bases and J by 8 bases, and 10 bases separated the two germline ends. This CDR3 has 12 amino acids. In germline, CDR1 is SGHVS, CDR2 FNYEAQ.

V is TRBV14 and J is TRBJ2-5; tentative D call: TRBD2 (5 bases). V lost 4 bases and J lost 0, with 9 bases in between. This CDR3 comprises 14 residues. Germline values: CDR1 SGHDN, CDR2 FVKESK. In DNA, the CDR3 is TGTGCCAGCAGCCGAGGGTCTTACCAAGAGACCCAGTACTTC. This encodes CASSRGSYQETQYF.

This rearrangement joins TRBV7-2 to TRBJ2-5; D is possibly TRBD1 or TRBD2 (5 bases each). V lost 5 bases and J lost 2, with 18 bases in between. This CDR3 region has 16 residues. CDR1 and CDR2 (germline): SGHTA, FQGNSA. DNA of the CDR3: TGTGCCAGCAGCAAAAACGGTATGGGGGAGCAAGAGACCCAGTACTTC. Its protein product is CASSKNGMGEQETQYF.